These 10 T cell receptor beta chains share one sample of origin, sequenced in a study of T cell repertoires in cytomegalovirus infection. TCRdb passed the reads through MiXCR, listing each CDR3 protein once. The data show 740,000 or so distinct CDR3 sequences, less than 40% seen once. The sample was PBMCs. The receptor set was obtained from a human donor in good health (CMV status not recorded). Some clones in this sample may be carry-over from other donors' samples.

The V gene is TRBV11-2, the J gene TRBJ1-4, with unresolved D. CDR3 length: 15 amino acids. Germline lookup yields CDR1 SGHAT and CDR2 FQNNGV. The germline V and J ends were trimmed by 2 bases and 0 bases, with 7 bases remaining between them. The CDR3 spells CASSLNTATNEKLFF. The CDR3, as DNA: TGTGCCAGCAGCTTAAATACTGCAACTAATGAAAAACTGTTTTTT.

This clonotype was detected a few times. The chain recombines TRBV7-9 with TRBJ2-7; possible D gene TRBD1, 5 bases. This CDR3 is built from 11 residues. Trimming left V 11 bases short and J 3 bases short, with 11 bases between. Germline CDR1 is SEHNR and CDR2 is FQNEAQ (reference sequence). DNA for the CDR3: TGTGCCGGCCAAAGGGGCTACGAGCAGTACTTC. Translated, it gives CAGQRGYEQYF.

The table lists this clonotype with a few counts. The V call is TRBV11-2, the J call TRBJ1-4; 7 nucleotides align to TRBD1. Germline lookup yields CDR1 SGHAT and CDR2 FQNNGV. The ends lost 5 bases at V and 8 bases at J; junction bases unmatched: 17. The CDR3 is 17 amino acids. As DNA, the CDR3 is TGTGCCAGCAGCCACGTGGGCCGAGGGGGCTGGGAAGAAAAACTGTTTTTT. It is translated as CASSHVGRGGWEEKLFF.

This clonotype was recorded at least ten times. The gene calls are TRBV7-2 and TRBJ1-2; D uncertain. CDR1 and CDR2 from the germline V gene are SGHTA and FQGNSA. V dropped 3 bases and J dropped 2 bases, with 7 bases sitting between them. CDR3 size: 13 residues. This chain's CDR3 is CASSFHLNYGYTF. The CDR3 DNA reads TGTGCCAGCAGCTTTCACCTGAACTATGGCTACACCTTC.

This clonotype was recorded once. The CDR3 region is CSANRELGSSPLHF. CDR3 nucleotides: TGCAGTGCGAACAGGGAGTTGGGTAGTTCACCCCTCCACTTT. V usage is TRBV20-1 and J usage is TRBJ1-6, with D possibly TRBD1 on 6 matching bases. The germline V gene encodes CDR1 DFQATT and CDR2 SNEGSKA (reference sequence). Trimming took off 6 bases at V and 9 bases at J, with 18 bases between the two ends. CDR3 size: 14 residues.

This clonotype was seen more than once but under ten times. The V gene is TRBV12-3 or TRBV12-4, the J gene TRBJ2-5; 7 nucleotides line up with TRBD2. V shed 5 bases and J 5 bases; nucleotides not matched to a gene: 5. This CDR3 spans 13 amino acids. The CDR3 here is CASSSGTKETQYF. The CDR3 nucleotides are TGTGCCAGCAGTAGCGGGACTAAGGAGACCCAGTACTTC.

This clonotype was detected a few times. This rearrangement joins TRBV12-3 or TRBV12-4 to TRBJ1-5; possible D gene TRBD1, 5 bases. This CDR3 is built from 15 residues. The V and J ends lost 3 bases and 1 base respectively, with 10 bases between them. CDR3 DNA: TGTGCCAGCAGTTTTCTCAGGGAAAGCAATCAGCCCCAGCATTTT. The encoded protein is CASSFLRESNQPQHF.

This clonotype was seen ten or more times. This rearrangement joins TRBV7-6 to TRBJ1-5; D unresolved. Trimming cost V 4 bases and J 7 bases, with 11 bases left between them. There are 13 residues in the CDR3. CDR1 is SGHVS and CDR2 is FNYEAQ in the germline V gene. The chain's CDR3 is CASSSTDGQPQHF. The DNA of the CDR3 is TGTGCCAGCAGCTCTACTGACGGGCAGCCCCAGCATTTT.

This clonotype turned up a few times. The V call is TRBV28, the J call TRBJ2-1; 7 bases line up with TRBD2. The germline V gene encodes CDR1 MDHEN and CDR2 SYDVKM. V lost 6 bases to trimming and J lost 2 bases; unmatched junction nucleotides: 7. This CDR3 has 15 residues. In nucleotides, the CDR3 is TGTGCCAGCAGCAATAGCGGGTCTGCCTACAATGAGCAGTTCTTC. It specifies CASSNSGSAYNEQFF.

As DNA, the CDR3 is TGTGCCACCAGTGATCGACACCGGACTAGCGGCTACAATGAGCAGTTCTTC. It is translated as CATSDRHRTSGYNEQFF. The rearrangement uses TRBV24-1 and TRBJ2-1; 10 nucleotides align to TRBD2. Germline assignment: CDR1 KGHDR and CDR2 SFDVKD. V dropped 3 bases and J dropped 3; count of bases not matched to a gene: 7. This CDR3 has 17 residues.